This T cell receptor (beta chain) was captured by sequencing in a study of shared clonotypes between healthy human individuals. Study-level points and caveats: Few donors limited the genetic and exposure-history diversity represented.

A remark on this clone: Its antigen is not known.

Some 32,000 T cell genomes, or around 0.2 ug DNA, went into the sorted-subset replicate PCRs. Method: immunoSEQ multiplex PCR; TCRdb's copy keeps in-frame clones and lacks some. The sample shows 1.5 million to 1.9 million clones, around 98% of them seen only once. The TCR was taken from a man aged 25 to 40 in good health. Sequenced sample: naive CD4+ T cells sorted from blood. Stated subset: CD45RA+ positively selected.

CDR3 coding DNA: TGTGCCTGGAGTGCGACGCGTTCTGGAAACACCATATATTTT. It yields the protein CAWSATRSGNTIYF. V is TRBV30 and J is TRBJ1-3; D unresolved. The V and J ends lost 1 base and 1 base respectively, with 8 bases between them. Looked up from germline, CDR1 is GTSNPN and CDR2 is SVGIG (reference sequence). The length of the CDR3 is 14 residues. Combining the CDR3 with reference TRBV30 and TRBJ1-3 gives the whole variable domain SQTIHQWPATLVQPVGSPLSLECTVEGTSNPNLYWYRQAAGRGLQLLFYSVGIGQISSEVPQNLSASRPQDRQFILSSKKLLLSDSGFYLCAWSATRSGNTIYFGEGSWLTVV.